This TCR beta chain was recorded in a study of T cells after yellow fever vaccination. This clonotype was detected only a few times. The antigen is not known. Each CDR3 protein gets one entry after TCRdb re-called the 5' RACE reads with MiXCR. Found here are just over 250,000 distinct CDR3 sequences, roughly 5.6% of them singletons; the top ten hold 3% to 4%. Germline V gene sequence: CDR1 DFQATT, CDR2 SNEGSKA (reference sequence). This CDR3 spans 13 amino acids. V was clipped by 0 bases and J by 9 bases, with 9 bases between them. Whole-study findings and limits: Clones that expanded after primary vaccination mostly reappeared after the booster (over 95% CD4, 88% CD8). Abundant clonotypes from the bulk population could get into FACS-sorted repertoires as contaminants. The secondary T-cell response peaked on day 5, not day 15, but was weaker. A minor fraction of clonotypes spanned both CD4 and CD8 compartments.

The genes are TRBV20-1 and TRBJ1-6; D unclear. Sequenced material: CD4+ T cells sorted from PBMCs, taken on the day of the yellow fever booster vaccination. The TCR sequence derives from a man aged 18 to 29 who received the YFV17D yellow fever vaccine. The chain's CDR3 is CSARDRRASPLHF. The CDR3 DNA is TGCAGTGCTAGAGATCGGCGGGCTTCACCCCTCCACTTT.